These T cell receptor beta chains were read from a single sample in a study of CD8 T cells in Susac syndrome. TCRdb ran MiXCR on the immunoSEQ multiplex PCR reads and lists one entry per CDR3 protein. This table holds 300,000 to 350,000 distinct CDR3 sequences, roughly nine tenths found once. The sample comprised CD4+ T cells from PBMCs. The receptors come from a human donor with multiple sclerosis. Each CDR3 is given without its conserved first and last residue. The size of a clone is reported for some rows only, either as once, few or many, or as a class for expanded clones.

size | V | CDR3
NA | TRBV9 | ASSGRQGGSPLH
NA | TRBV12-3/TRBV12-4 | ASSLRGLPGNTIY
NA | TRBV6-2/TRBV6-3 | ASSDRLYPYEQY
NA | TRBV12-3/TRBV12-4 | ASRDRTNTGELF
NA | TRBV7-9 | GASSNTGELF
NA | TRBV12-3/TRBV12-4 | ASREGLTLAKNIQY
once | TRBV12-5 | ASGLVNWGLAGGITKNIQY
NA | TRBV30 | AWGLITEAF
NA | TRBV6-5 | ASSYSPSSTDTQY
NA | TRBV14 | ASSRRQETQY
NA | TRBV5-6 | ASSLFVSVLYTEAF
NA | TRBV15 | ATSRDTGTFAFSGNTIY
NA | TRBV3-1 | ASSSGPLLS
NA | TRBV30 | AWRASVPLNEKLF
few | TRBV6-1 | ASSLGGAATEAF
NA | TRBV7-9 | ASSPRTPSSYEQY
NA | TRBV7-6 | ASSQEPRSPLH
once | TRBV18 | ASSPKSTSEAF
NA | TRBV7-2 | ASSSQWTSSNEQF
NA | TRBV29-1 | SVEDSRTGSATQY
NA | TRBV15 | ATRPGAVFATNEKLF
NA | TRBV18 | ASSPPDRVAF
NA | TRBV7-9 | ASSSRGDSYNEQF
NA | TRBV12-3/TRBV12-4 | ASSPAANTGELF
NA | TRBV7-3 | ASSRFGLSRGSTDTQY
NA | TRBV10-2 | ASSEKTGVGELF
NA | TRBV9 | ASSGQGGGLYGYT
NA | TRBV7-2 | ASSLGTGNLGGQPQH
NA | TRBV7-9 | ASSSGQAASTDTQY
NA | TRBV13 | ASSPLKNIQY
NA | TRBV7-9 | ASATRDARPLVLTEAF
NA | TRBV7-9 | ASSLGQSYQETQY
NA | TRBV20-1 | SALGLASSYEQY
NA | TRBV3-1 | ASSQDWVTGELF